This entry features one T cell receptor beta chain sequence. As yet, its antigen is unknown. The germline CDR1 and CDR2 sequences are SGDLS and YYNGEE. The CDR3 covers 13 residues. V lost 2 bases, J lost 10 bases, and 8 bases stayed unmatched. The repertoire was sequenced with immunoSEQ multiplex PCR; TCRdb's copy has only in-frame clones and lacks some. The repertoire holds under 65,000 clones, with 85% as singletons. This sample is drawn from a study of OX40 agonist ivuxolimab in advanced cancers. Study background: Ivuxolimab is a fully human IgG2 antibody that activates OX40 (CD134). Three patients had partial responses: one hepatocellular carcinoma, two cutaneous melanoma. Findings and caveats of the study: Among the lowest levels of clonal expansion were found in partial responders at 0.1-3.0 mg/kg. Dosing at 0.1 to 3.0 mg/kg was accompanied by clonal expansion of CD4+ and CD8+ blood T cells by week 6.

The sample in question was CD4+ or CD8+ T cells sorted from blood, obtained in a trial of the OX40 agonist ivuxolimab. This sequence originates from an adult with an advanced solid tumor such as melanoma, head and neck, liver or kidney cancer. The V and J genes are TRBV9 and TRBJ2-5, with 7 bases matching TRBD2. The CDR3 loop reads CASSVAASGGQYF. DNA for the CDR3: TGTGCCAGCAGCGTGGCGGCGTCGGGGGGCCAGTACTTC.